The clone carrying this TCR beta chain has only a few counts. This sample was included in a study of T-cell memory formation after mild COVID-19. MiXCR, run by TCRdb on the 5' RACE reads, gives a single entry per CDR3 protein. Of over 400,000 distinct CDR3 sequences detected, around a quarter appear once; the ten largest clones hold 10% to 15%. The CDR3 length is 14 residues. Trimming removed 6 bases at V and 5 bases at J, with 14 bases between. Germline CDR1 is MNHNY and CDR2 is SVGAGI (reference sequence). This chain uses TRBV6-6 with TRBJ2-1; maybe TRBD1 (6 bases). Sequencing was done on a sample of PBMCs or a T cell subset sorted from them (not recorded which). This receptor was identified in an adult woman who had mild COVID-19 (a few samples of this study predate the infection). Cell type and time point are not known. The CDR3 DNA reads TGTGCCAGCAGCCTGTCCGGGACACACAATGAGCAGTTCTTC. Amino acid sequence: CASSLSGTHNEQFF.